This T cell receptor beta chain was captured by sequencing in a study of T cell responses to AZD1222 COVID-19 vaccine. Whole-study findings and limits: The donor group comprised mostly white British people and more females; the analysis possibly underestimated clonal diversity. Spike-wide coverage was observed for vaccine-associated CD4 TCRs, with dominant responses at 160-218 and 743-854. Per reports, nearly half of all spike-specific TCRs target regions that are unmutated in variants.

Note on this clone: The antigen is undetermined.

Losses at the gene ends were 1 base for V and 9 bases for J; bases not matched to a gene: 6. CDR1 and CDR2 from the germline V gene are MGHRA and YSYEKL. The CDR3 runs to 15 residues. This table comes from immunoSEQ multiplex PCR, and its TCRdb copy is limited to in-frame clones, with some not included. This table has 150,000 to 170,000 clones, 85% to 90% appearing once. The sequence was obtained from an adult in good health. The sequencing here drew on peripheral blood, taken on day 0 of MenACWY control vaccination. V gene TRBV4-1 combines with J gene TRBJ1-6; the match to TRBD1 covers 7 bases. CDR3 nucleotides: TGCGCCAGCAGCCAAGGACAGGGCAGGGGTTCACCCCTCCACTTT. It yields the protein CASSQGQGRGSPLHF.